This TCR beta chain was obtained from a study of blood T cell repertoires in COVID-19. Study context: Sites across the United States, Italy and Spain contributed samples from acute and convalescent COVID-19. Sample material is recorded as cDNA or gDNA derived from T cells, B-cell-depleted T cells, or PBMCs.

Grouping used clinical history reported by participants in a survey and questionnaire. The authors' processing: The authors estimated nucleated cell counts from reference gene primer amplification. Assay used: immunoSEQ multiplex PCR; TCRdb lists only in-frame clones, some missing. V and J calls and clone size are those listed in that table; D and trimming were worked out from the DNA. The sample lists roughly 170,000 clones, approximately 82% seen once, with 4.4% in the top ten. J gave up 1 base and V 3 bases, and 1 base lay outside the gene matches. CDR1 KGHSH and CDR2 LQKENI come from the germline V gene. CDR3 size: 15 residues.

The sequenced material came from PBMCs or T cells enriched from blood (not recorded which). This TCR was recovered from a woman between 45 and 65 years old who had recovered from COVID-19. V gene TRBV18 combines with J gene TRBJ2-3; 10 bases line up with TRBD2. In DNA, the CDR3 is TGTGCCAGCTCACCGCTAGCGGGGGGCACAGATACGCAGTATTTT. This codes for CASSPLAGGTDTQYF.